Listed below are T cell receptor beta chains from one sample, sequenced in a study of a mutant IDH1 vaccine in newly diagnosed glioma. For these receptors, no antigen is known. Method: immunoSEQ multiplex PCR; TCRdb's copy keeps in-frame clones and lacks some. The sample lists roughly 51,000 clones; about 80% were seen once. Here the sequenced sample was PBMCs, taken from a glioma patient whose treatment included an IDH1 peptide vaccine. All receptors derive from a woman between 18 and 29 years old with glioma. Some clones in this sample may be carry-over from other donors' samples. Each CDR3 is given with its conserved first and last residue. A D gene is named only where the DNA matches it firmly. Rows may omit the clone size; those that give it use once, few, many or a size class.

J gene: TRBJ1-5; V gene: TRBV18; clone size: NA; D gene: NA; CDR3 protein: CASSPLPGSNQPQHF; CDR3 DNA: TGTGCCAGCTCCCCTTTACCAGGGAGCAATCAGCCCCAGCATTTT
J gene: TRBJ1-1; V gene: TRBV10-3; clone size: NA; D gene: TRBD1; CDR3 protein: CAIRATGVNTEAFF; CDR3 DNA: TGTGCCATCAGAGCGACAGGGGTGAACACTGAAGCTTTCTTT
J gene: TRBJ1-4; V gene: TRBV6-5; clone size: NA; D gene: NA; CDR3 protein: CASSLGVATNEKLFF; CDR3 DNA: TGTGCCTCTTCTTTGGGGGTGGCAACTAATGAAAAACTGTTTTTT
J gene: TRBJ2-7; V gene: TRBV29-1; clone size: few; D gene: TRBD1; CDR3 protein: CSVEGGTEVYEQYF; CDR3 DNA: TGCAGCGTTGAGGGTGGGACAGAAGTCTACGAGCAGTACTTC
J gene: TRBJ2-5; V gene: TRBV18; clone size: NA; D gene: NA; CDR3 protein: CASSLAETQYF; CDR3 DNA: TGTGCCAGCTCCCTGGCGGAGACCCAGTACTTC
J gene: TRBJ1-6; V gene: TRBV5-1; clone size: NA; D gene: NA; CDR3 protein: CASSLTLINSPLHF; CDR3 DNA: TGCGCCAGCAGCTTGACCCTAATCAATTCACCCCTCCACTTT
J gene: TRBJ1-2; V gene: TRBV14; clone size: NA; D gene: NA; CDR3 protein: CASSQEGYGYTF; CDR3 DNA: TGTGCCAGCAGCCAAGAGGGCTATGGCTACACCTTC
J gene: TRBJ1-3; V gene: TRBV19; clone size: once; D gene: NA; CDR3 protein: CASSPGPGNTIYF; CDR3 DNA: TGTGCCAGTAGTCCGGGTCCCGGAAACACCATATATTTT
J gene: TRBJ1-2; V gene: TRBV27; clone size: NA; D gene: TRBD1; CDR3 protein: CASSLRQGYGYTF; CDR3 DNA: TGTGCCAGCAGTTTACGACAGGGGTATGGCTACACCTTC
J gene: TRBJ1-1; V gene: TRBV6-5; clone size: once; D gene: TRBD1; CDR3 protein: CASSQGTVEAFF; CDR3 DNA: TGTGCCAGCAGTCAAGGGACAGTAGAAGCTTTCTTT
J gene: TRBJ1-5; V gene: TRBV5-1; clone size: NA; D gene: NA; CDR3 protein: CASSLGEDTDQPQHF; CDR3 DNA: TGCGCCAGCAGCTTGGGGGAGGATACCGATCAGCCCCAGCATTTT
J gene: TRBJ1-6; V gene: TRBV4-1; clone size: NA; D gene: NA; CDR3 protein: CASSQGPAYNSPLHF; CDR3 DNA: TGCGCCAGCAGCCAAGGGCCCGCTTATAATTCACCCCTCCACTTT
J gene: TRBJ1-3; V gene: TRBV19; clone size: NA; D gene: TRBD1; CDR3 protein: CATRDRRLSGNTIYF; CDR3 DNA: TGTGCCACCAGGGACAGGAGACTTTCTGGAAACACCATATATTTT
J gene: TRBJ2-1; V gene: TRBV30; clone size: NA; D gene: NA; CDR3 protein: CAWSVQGRNEQFF; CDR3 DNA: TGTGCCTGGAGTGTACAGGGGAGGAATGAGCAGTTCTTC
J gene: TRBJ1-2; V gene: TRBV7-6; clone size: NA; D gene: NA; CDR3 protein: CASSPRQGNYGYTF; CDR3 DNA: TGTGCCAGCAGTCCCAGGCAGGGCAACTATGGCTACACCTTC
J gene: TRBJ2-3; V gene: TRBV7-2; clone size: NA; D gene: NA; CDR3 protein: CASSRAGPTDTQYF; CDR3 DNA: TGTGCCAGCAGCCGAGCGGGCCCCACAGATACGCAGTATTTT